Below are 20 T cell receptor beta chains sequenced from a single sample in a study of response to subunit inactivated influenza vaccine. TCRdb analysed the RT-PCR reads with MiXCR anew, one entry per CDR3 protein. The sample shows 490,000 or so distinct CDR3 sequences, under 9% of them seen only once. The specimen was PBMCs from blood, collected around 25 months after vaccination. These TCRs come from a man aged 50 to 69 who received an inactivated influenza vaccine.

This clonotype was seen a handful of times. This chain joins TRBV11-1 and TRBJ2-2, with a tentative D call TRBD1 (6 bases). With 4 bases removed from V and 0 bases from J, the gap between germline ends came to 21 bases. In germline, CDR1 is SGHAT, CDR2 FQDESV (reference sequence). The CDR3 length is 19 residues. CDR3 nucleotide sequence: TGTGCCAGCAGCTACAGTGTTTTGGCAGGGGCCCCGAACACCGGGGAGCTGTTTTTT. This codes for CASSYSVLAGAPNTGELFF.

This clonotype came up a few times. The chain combines TRBV5-6 with TRBJ2-7; D ambiguous. The CDR3 runs to 15 residues. The germline V gene has CDR1 SGHDT and CDR2 YYEEEE. Trimming took off 0 bases at V and 0 bases at J, with 10 bases between the two ends. The CDR3 protein is CASSLGFTLSYEQYF. In nucleotides, the CDR3 is TGTGCCAGCAGCTTGGGATTTACCCTCTCCTACGAGCAGTACTTC.

This clonotype was detected many times. V gene TRBV29-1 combines with J gene TRBJ2-3; TRBD2 might be the D (6 bases). Germline V gives CDR1 SQVTM, CDR2 ANQGSEA. V was cut by 5 bases and J by 0 bases, with 12 bases left in between. The CDR3 runs 14 residues. CDR3 loop: CSVKSRESTDTQYF. CDR3 DNA: TGCAGCGTTAAGTCCCGGGAGAGCACAGATACGCAGTATTTT.

This clonotype has ten or more counts. The chain links TRBV20-1 to TRBJ1-1; D is uncertain. From germline, CDR1 is DFQATT and CDR2 SNEGSKA (reference sequence). V was trimmed by 6 bases and J by 1 base, leaving 9 bases between them. The CDR3 sequence is 12 residues long. The CDR3 reads CSAANGNTEAFF. The CDR3 DNA follows: TGCAGTGCCGCGAACGGGAACACTGAAGCTTTCTTT.

At least ten counts were recorded for this clonotype. The chain has TRBV12-3 or TRBV12-4 and TRBJ1-5, with D tentatively TRBD1 (6 bases). The germline V and J ends were trimmed by 1 base and 7 bases, with 8 bases remaining between them. This CDR3 is 13 amino acids long. Here the CDR3 reads CASSLVRGQPQHF. CDR3 sequence (DNA): TGTGCCAGCAGTTTAGTCAGGGGCCAGCCCCAGCATTTT.

This clonotype was recorded at least ten times. The chain carries TRBV12-3 or TRBV12-4 and TRBJ1-5; D is uncertain. The CDR3 runs 12 residues. Trimming removed 6 bases from V and 2 bases from J, with 5 bases in between. The CDR3 region is CASSGGNQPQHF. For the CDR3, the DNA is TGTGCCAGCAGCGGGGGCAATCAGCCCCAGCATTTT.

This clonotype has a handful of counts. The V call is TRBV20-1, the J call TRBJ2-1; 16 positions match TRBD2. This CDR3 has 17 residues. Germline assignment: CDR1 DFQATT and CDR2 SNEGSKA (reference sequence). J lost 5 bases, V lost 6 bases, and 10 bases had no gene match. CDR3 DNA sequence: TGCAGTGCCAGGGGGACTAGCGGGAGGGCCAGGGACAATGAGCAGTTCTTC. Translation: CSARGTSGRARDNEQFF.

V gene TRBV29-1 combines with J gene TRBJ1-2; D gene uncertain. CDR3 size: 12 residues. Between the trimmed V and J ends, which lost 0 bases and 7 bases, there was a span of 9 bases. Germline V gene lookup returns CDR1 SQVTM and CDR2 ANQGSEA. In nucleotides, the CDR3 is TGCAGCGTTGAAGATGAGGGATCTGGCTACACCTTC. Protein: CSVEDEGSGYTF. Based on the CDR3 plus reference TRBV29-1 and TRBJ1-2, the full variable domain is SAVISQKPSRDICQRGTSLTIQCQVDSQVTMMFWYRQQPGQSLTLIATANQGSEATYESGFVIDKFPISRPNLTFSTLTVSNMSPEDSSIYLCSVEDEGSGYTFGSGTRLTVV.

In this sample, this clonotype turned up a few times. V gene TRBV27 combines with J gene TRBJ2-1; TRBD2 aligns across 9 bases. V was pared by 5 bases and J by 9 bases, with 11 bases of the junction left unmatched. The CDR3 spans 15 residues. Per the germline V gene, CDR1 is MNHEY and CDR2 is SMNVEV (reference sequence). The CDR3 nucleotides read TGTGCCAGCAGTCCCTGGGCTAGCGGGGACAGTGAGCAGTTCTTC. Its protein is CASSPWASGDSEQFF.

The chain uses TRBV7-2 and TRBJ2-6; the D gene is possibly TRBD2 (6 bases). With 5 bases removed from V and 0 bases from J, the gap between germline ends came to 14 bases. The CDR3 contains 17 residues. The germline gives CDR1 SGHTA, CDR2 FQGNSA. CDR3 protein: CASSQSAGNSGANVLTF. The CDR3 nucleotides are TGTGCCAGCAGCCAAAGTGCGGGGAACTCTGGGGCCAACGTCCTGACTTTC.

This clonotype appeared many times. V and J are TRBV20-1 and TRBJ1-1; a weak D match, TRBD1 (5 bases). The germline V gene has CDR1 DFQATT and CDR2 SNEGSKA (reference sequence). V lost 3 bases and J 5 bases, leaving 7 bases between the germline ends. This CDR3 spans 11 amino acids. The CDR3 here is CSASGGTEAFF. CDR3 nucleotides: TGCAGTGCTAGTGGGGGAACTGAAGCTTTCTTT.

This clonotype was seen repeatedly, ten times or more. The J gene is TRBJ2-1, the V gene TRBV7-2, with 8 bases matching TRBD2. V lost 4 bases, J lost 4 bases, and 9 bases stayed unmatched. Germline values: CDR1 SGHTA, CDR2 FQGNSA. The CDR3 loop spans 16 amino acids. The CDR3 sequence is CASSSQHGRAYNEQFF. In DNA form, the CDR3 reads TGTGCCAGCAGCTCCCAACACGGGAGGGCGTACAATGAGCAGTTCTTC.

The chain has TRBV11-2 and TRBJ2-1; D tentatively reads TRBD1 or TRBD2 (5 bases each). This CDR3 has 15 residues. The V gene lost 5 bases and the J gene lost 7 bases, with 18 bases spanning the gap. From germline, CDR1 is SGHAT and CDR2 FQNNGV. Here the CDR3 reads CASSQSRGRVNEQFF. The CDR3 coding sequence is TGTGCCAGCAGCCAGTCTCGGGGCAGGGTGAATGAGCAGTTCTTC.

This clonotype was counted only a few times. The V and J genes are TRBV5-1 and TRBJ2-2; D tentatively fits TRBD1 or TRBD2 (5 bases each). Trimming removed 4 bases from V and 7 bases from J, with 14 bases in between. Germline values: CDR1 SGHRS, CDR2 YFSETQ. The CDR3 totals 14 residues. The CDR3, as DNA: TGCGCCAGCAGCCTCCGGGACGCCTTCGGGGAGCTGTTTTTT. This encodes CASSLRDAFGELFF.

This chain connects TRBV20-1 to TRBJ2-3, with unresolved D. This CDR3 is built from 14 residues. The V gene's germline CDR1 is DFQATT and CDR2 SNEGSKA (reference sequence). V lost 6 bases and J lost 0, with 13 bases in between. CDR3 residues: CSAAHGSSTDTQYF. The CDR3 DNA follows: TGCAGTGCGGCGCATGGGTCTAGCACAGATACGCAGTATTTT.

This clonotype was seen a handful of times. The rearrangement links TRBV2 to TRBJ2-4; D is ambiguous. Trimming removed 3 bases from V and 6 bases from J, with 9 bases in between. Germline CDR1 SNHLY, CDR2 FYNNEI. The CDR3 covers 13 residues. The CDR3 bases are TGTGCCAGCAGTGAGCTAGACGGAAACATTCAGTACTTC. Residues: CASSELDGNIQYF.

The chain joins TRBV5-1 to TRBJ2-7; TRBD1 agrees at 7 bases. The CDR3 is made up of 15 amino acids. Germline-derived CDR1 and CDR2 are SGHRS and YFSETQ. Trimming cost V 6 bases and J 1 base; bases outside gene matches: 10. CDR3 nucleotide sequence: TGCGCCAGCACCGGTGCGACAGGGTTATCCTACGAGCAGTACTTC. It translates to CASTGATGLSYEQYF.

This clonotype was detected many times. The chain recombines TRBV28 with TRBJ1-2; 9 positions agree with TRBD1. Germline CDR1 reads MDHEN; CDR2 reads SYDVKM. This CDR3 region has 15 residues. The junction had 7 bases not matched to a gene; V was cut back by 5 bases and J by 3 bases. The CDR3 DNA is TGTGCCAGCAGTCACCGGGACAGGGTTGACTATGGCTACACCTTC. Amino acid sequence: CASSHRDRVDYGYTF.

This clonotype was counted at least ten times. V and J are TRBV18 and TRBJ1-5, with 9 bases lining up with TRBD1. The CDR3 covers 16 residues. Per the germline V gene, CDR1 is KGHSH and CDR2 is LQKENI. V lost 4 bases, J lost 7 bases, and 11 bases stayed unmatched. This chain's CDR3 is CASSLPGTGIRQPQHF. CDR3 DNA: TGTGCCAGCTCACTTCCCGGGACAGGGATTCGCCAGCCCCAGCATTTT.

The gene calls are TRBV7-3 and TRBJ2-2, with unresolved D. The ends were cut back, 1 base at V and 4 bases at J, with 13 bases in the middle. The CDR3 length is 16 residues. The germline V gene encodes CDR1 SGHTA and CDR2 FQGTGA. The CDR3 sequence is CASSLNGRTGTGELFF. The CDR3 nucleotides read TGTGCCAGCAGCTTAAACGGACGAACTGGCACCGGGGAGCTGTTTTTT.